This TCR beta chain was sequenced during a study of blood T cell repertoires in COVID-19. At the level of the study: Collection of acute and convalescent COVID-19 samples took place in the United States, Italy and Spain.

The data were produced by immunoSEQ multiplex PCR, yet TCRdb's version contains in-frame clones alone and is incomplete. The repertoire holds about 100,000 clones, with roughly 88% as singletons. Germline V gene data show CDR1 as GTSNPN and CDR2 as SVGIG (reference sequence). V dropped 4 bases and J dropped 9; count of bases not matched to a gene: 10. There are 14 residues in the CDR3. The chain uses TRBV30 and TRBJ2-7, with TRBD2 matching 12 bases. This receptor was identified in a human donor in a cohort sampled during active COVID-19. The sample comprised peripheral blood. The CDR3 loop is CAWTPGLAGFGQYF. As DNA, the CDR3 is TGTGCCTGGACCCCGGGACTAGCGGGCTTCGGGCAGTACTTC.